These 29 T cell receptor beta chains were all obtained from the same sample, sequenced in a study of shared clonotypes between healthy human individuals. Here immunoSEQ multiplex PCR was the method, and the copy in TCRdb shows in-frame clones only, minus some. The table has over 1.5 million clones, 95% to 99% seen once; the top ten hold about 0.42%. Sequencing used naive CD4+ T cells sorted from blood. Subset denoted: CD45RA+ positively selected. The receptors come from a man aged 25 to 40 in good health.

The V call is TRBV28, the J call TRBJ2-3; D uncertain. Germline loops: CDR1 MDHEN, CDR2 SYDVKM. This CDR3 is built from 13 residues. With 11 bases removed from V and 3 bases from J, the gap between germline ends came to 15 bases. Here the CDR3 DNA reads TGTGCCCATAGCAGGAGAGCTACAGATACGCAGTATTTT. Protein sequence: CAHSRRATDTQYF. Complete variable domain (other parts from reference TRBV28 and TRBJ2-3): DVKVTQSSRYLVKRTGEKVFLECVQDMDHENMFWYRQDPGLGLRLIYFSYDVKMKEKGDIPEGYSVSREKKERFSLILESASTNQTSMYLCAHSRRATDTQYFGPGTRLTVL.

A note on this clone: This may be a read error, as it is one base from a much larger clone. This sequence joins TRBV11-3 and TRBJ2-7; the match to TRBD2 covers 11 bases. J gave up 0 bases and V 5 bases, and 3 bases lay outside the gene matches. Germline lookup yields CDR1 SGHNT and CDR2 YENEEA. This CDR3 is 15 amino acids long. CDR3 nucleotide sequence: TGTGCCAGCAGCGATGGGACTAGCGGCTCCTACGAGCAGTACTTC. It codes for CASSDGTSGSYEQYF.

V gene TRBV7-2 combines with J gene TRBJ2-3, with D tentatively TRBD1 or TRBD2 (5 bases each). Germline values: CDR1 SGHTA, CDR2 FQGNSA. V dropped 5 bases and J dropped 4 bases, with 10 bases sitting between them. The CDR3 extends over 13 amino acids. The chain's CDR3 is CASSPRGADTQYF. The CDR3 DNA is TGTGCCAGCAGCCCCCGGGGCGCAGATACGCAGTATTTT.

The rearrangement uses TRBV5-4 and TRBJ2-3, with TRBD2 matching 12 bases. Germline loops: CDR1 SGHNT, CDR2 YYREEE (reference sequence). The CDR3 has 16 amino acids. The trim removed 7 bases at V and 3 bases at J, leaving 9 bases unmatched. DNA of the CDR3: TGTGCCAGCCAACCTCTAGCGGGAGGGCCGACAGATACGCAGTATTTT. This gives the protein CASQPLAGGPTDTQYF.

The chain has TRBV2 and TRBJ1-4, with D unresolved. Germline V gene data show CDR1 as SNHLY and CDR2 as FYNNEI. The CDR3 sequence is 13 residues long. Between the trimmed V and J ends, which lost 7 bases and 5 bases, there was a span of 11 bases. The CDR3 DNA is TGTGCCAGCAAATCCTCCGGGAATGAAAAACTGTTTTTT. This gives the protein CASKSSGNEKLFF.

CDR3: CASSVGPFYEQYF. The CDR3 bases are TGTGCCAGCAGTGTGGGACCGTTCTACGAGCAGTACTTC. The chain links TRBV2 to TRBJ2-7; D may match TRBD1 or TRBD2 (5 bases each). Germline CDR1 reads SNHLY; CDR2 reads FYNNEI. The CDR3 has 13 amino acids. Deletions cut 4 bases from V and 3 bases from J, with 10 bases between.

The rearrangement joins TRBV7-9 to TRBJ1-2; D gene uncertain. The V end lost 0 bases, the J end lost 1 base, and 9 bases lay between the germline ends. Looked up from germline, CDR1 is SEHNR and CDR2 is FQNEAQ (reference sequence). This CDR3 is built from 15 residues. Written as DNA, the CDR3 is TGTGCCAGCAGCTTAGCGGTCAGCGTTAACTATGGCTACACCTTC. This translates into CASSLAVSVNYGYTF.

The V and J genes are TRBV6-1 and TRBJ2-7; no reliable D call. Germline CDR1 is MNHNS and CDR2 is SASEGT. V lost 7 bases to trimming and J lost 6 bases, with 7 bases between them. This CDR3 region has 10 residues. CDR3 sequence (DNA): TGTGCCAGCACTGGACCCGAGCAGTACTTC. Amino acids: CASTGPEQYF.

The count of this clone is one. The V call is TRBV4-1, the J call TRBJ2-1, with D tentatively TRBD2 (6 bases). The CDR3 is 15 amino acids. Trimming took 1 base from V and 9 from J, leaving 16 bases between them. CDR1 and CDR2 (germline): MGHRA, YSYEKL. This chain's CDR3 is CASSQVEGRVGEQFF. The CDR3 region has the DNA TGCGCCAGCAGCCAAGTGGAGGGAAGGGTAGGTGAGCAGTTCTTC.

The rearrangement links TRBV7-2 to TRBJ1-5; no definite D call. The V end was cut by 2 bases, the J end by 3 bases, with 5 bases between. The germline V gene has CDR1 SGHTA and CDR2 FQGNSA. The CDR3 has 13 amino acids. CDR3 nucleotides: TGTGCCAGCAGCTTAATCAACAATCAGCCCCAGCATTTT. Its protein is CASSLINNQPQHF.

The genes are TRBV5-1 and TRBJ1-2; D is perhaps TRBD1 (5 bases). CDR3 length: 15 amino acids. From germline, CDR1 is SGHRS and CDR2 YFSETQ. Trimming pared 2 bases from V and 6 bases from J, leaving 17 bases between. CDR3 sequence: CASSLVPGAGDGYTF. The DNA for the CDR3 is TGCGCCAGCAGCTTAGTACCTGGGGCTGGGGATGGCTACACCTTC.

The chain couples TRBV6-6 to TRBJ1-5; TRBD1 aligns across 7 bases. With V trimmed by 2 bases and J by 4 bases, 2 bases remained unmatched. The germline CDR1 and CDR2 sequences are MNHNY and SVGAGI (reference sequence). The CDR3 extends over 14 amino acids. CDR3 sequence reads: CASSYGGQNQPQHF. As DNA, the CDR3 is TGTGCCAGCAGTTACGGGGGACAGAATCAGCCCCAGCATTTT.

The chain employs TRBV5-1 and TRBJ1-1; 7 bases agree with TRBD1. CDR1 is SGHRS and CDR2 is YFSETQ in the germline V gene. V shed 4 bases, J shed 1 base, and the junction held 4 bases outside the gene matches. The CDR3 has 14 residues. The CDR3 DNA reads TGCGCCAGCAGCCAAAGACAGGGGAACACTGAAGCTTTCTTT. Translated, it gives CASSQRQGNTEAFF.

CDR3 sequence (DNA): TGCGCCAGCAGCCGGGTACTCACTGGAAACACCATATATTTT. The encoded protein is CASSRVLTGNTIYF. The chain joins TRBV4-1 to TRBJ1-3, with D unclear. CDR1 MGHRA and CDR2 YSYEKL come from the germline V gene. Trimming took off 4 bases at V and 2 bases at J, with 9 bases between the two ends. The CDR3 spans 14 residues.

The CDR3 DNA reads TGTGCCACGAGGGGGCAGCTCTCTGGAAACACCATATATTTT. Amino acids: CATRGQLSGNTIYF. V is TRBV2 and J is TRBJ1-3; 7 nucleotides match TRBD1. CDR3 length: 14 amino acids. Per the germline V gene, CDR1 is SNHLY and CDR2 is FYNNEI. With V trimmed by 10 bases and J by 0 bases, 6 bases remained unmatched.

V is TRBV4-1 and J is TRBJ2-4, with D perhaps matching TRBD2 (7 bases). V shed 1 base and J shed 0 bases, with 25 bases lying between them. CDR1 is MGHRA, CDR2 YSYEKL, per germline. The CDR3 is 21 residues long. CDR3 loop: CASSQAVQHWGGNVAKNIQYF. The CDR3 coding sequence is TGCGCCAGCAGCCAAGCGGTACAACATTGGGGGGGCAACGTAGCCAAAAACATTCAGTACTTC.

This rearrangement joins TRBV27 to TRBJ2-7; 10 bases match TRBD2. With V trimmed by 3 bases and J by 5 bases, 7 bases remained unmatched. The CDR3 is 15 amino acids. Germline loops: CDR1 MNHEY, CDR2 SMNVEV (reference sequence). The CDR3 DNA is TGTGCCAGCAGTTTTTCTAGCGGGAGTATCCACGAGCAGTACTTC. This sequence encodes CASSFSSGSIHEQYF.

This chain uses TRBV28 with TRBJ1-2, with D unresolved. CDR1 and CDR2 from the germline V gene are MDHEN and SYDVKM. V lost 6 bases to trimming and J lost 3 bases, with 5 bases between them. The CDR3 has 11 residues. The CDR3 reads CASSEDYGYTF. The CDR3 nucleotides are TGTGCCAGCAGCGAAGACTATGGCTACACCTTC.

The CDR3: CASRIQGGETQYF. The CDR3 DNA follows: TGTGCCAGCAGAATACAGGGAGGCGAGACCCAGTACTTC. This chain connects TRBV13 to TRBJ2-5; TRBD1 or TRBD2 may be the D gene (6 bases each). Germline V gene sequence: CDR1 PRHDT, CDR2 FYEKMQ (reference sequence). The germline V and J ends were trimmed by 6 bases and 5 bases, with 13 bases remaining between them. The CDR3 is 13 residues long.

CDR3 in amino acids: CASSLFSDTQYF. The CDR3, as DNA: TGTGCCAGCAGCTTGTTCTCAGATACGCAGTATTTT. The chain uses TRBV5-4 and TRBJ2-3; no clear D gene. V was trimmed by 1 base and J by 4 bases, leaving 4 bases between them. The CDR3 covers 12 residues. Per germline, CDR1 SGHNT and CDR2 YYREEE (reference sequence).

The CDR3 sequence is CASSQRTGDGVQPQHF. As DNA, the CDR3 is TGCGCCAGCAGCCAAAGGACAGGGGATGGGGTTCAGCCCCAGCATTTT. V gene TRBV4-1 combines with J gene TRBJ1-5, with 9 bases identical to TRBD1. Germline assignment: CDR1 MGHRA and CDR2 YSYEKL. The J segment lost 6 bases and the V segment lost 2 bases, leaving 8 bases of the junction unmatched. The CDR3 is made up of 16 amino acids.

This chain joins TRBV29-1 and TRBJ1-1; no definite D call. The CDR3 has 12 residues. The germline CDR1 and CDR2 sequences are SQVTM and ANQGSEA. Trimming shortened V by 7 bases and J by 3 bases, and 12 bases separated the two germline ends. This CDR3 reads CSGGRRDTEAFF. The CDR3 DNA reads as TGCAGCGGGGGTCGTAGGGACACTGAAGCTTTCTTT.

The DNA of the CDR3 is TGTGCCACCGCAAGATTCTACGAGCAGTACTTC. Translating it yields CATARFYEQYF. This rearrangement joins TRBV6-1 to TRBJ2-7; D is uncertain. This CDR3 region has 11 residues. Trimming pared 10 bases from V and 3 bases from J, leaving 10 bases between. Germline loops: CDR1 MNHNS, CDR2 SASEGT.

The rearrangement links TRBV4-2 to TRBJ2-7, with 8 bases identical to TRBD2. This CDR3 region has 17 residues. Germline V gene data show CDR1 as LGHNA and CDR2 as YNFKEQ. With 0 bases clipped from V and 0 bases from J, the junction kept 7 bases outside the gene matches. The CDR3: CASSQDNSGTSSYEQYF. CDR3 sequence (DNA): TGTGCCAGCAGCCAAGATAACAGCGGGACTAGCTCCTACGAGCAGTACTTC.

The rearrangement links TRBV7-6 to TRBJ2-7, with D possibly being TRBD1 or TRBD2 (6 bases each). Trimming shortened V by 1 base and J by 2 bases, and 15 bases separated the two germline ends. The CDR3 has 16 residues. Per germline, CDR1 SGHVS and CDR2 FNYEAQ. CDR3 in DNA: TGTGCCAGCAGCTTAGGGGGGGTTGCAGGGGCCTACGAGCAGTACTTC. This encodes CASSLGGVAGAYEQYF.

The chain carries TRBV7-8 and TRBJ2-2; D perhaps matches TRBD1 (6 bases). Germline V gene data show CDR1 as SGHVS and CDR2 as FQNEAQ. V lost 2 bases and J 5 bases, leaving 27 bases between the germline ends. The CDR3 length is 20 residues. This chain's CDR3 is CASSLRSSRGTLEGTGELFF. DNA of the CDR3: TGTGCCAGCAGCTTAAGATCCTCTAGGGGGACGCTCGAGGGAACCGGGGAGCTGTTTTTT.

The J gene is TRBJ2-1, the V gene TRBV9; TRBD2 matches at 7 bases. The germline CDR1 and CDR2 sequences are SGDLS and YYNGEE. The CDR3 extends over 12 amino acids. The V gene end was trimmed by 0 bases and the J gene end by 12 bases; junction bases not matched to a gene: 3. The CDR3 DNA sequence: TGTGCCAGCAGCGTAGCGCGGGAGTTGCAGTTCTTC. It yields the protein CASSVARELQFF.

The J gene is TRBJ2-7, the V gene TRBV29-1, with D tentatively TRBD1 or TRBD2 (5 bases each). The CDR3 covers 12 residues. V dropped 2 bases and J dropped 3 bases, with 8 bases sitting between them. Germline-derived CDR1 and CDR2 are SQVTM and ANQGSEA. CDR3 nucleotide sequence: TGCAGCGTTGAAAGGGACGGCTACGAGCAGTACTTC. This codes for CSVERDGYEQYF.

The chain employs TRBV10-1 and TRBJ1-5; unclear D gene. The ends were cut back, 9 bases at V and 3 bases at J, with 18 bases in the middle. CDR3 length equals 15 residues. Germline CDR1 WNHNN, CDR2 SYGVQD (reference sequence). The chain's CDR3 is CASSDTDRPNQPQHF. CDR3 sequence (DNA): TGCGCCAGTTCCGACACAGATCGACCCAATCAGCCCCAGCATTTT.